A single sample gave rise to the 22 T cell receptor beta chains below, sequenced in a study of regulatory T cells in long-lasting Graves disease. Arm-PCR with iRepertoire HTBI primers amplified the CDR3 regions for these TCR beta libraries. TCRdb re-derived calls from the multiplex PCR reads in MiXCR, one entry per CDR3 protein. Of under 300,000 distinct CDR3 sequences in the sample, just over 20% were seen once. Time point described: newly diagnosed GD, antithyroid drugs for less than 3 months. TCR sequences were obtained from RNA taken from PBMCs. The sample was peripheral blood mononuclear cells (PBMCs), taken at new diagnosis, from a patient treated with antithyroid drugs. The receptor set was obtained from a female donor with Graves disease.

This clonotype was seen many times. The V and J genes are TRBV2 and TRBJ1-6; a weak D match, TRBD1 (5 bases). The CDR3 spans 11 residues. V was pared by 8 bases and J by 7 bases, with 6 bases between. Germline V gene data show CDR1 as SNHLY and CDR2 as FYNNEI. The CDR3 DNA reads TGTGCCAGCTCAGGGAATTCACCCCTCCACTTT. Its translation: CASSGNSPLHF.

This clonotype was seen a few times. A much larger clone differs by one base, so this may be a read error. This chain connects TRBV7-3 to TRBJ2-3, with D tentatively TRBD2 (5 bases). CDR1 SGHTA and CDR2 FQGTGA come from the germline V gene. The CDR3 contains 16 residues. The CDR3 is CASSFLGEPSTDTPYF. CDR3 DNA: TGTGCCAGCAGCTTCCTAGGCGAACCTAGCACAGATACGCCGTATTTT.

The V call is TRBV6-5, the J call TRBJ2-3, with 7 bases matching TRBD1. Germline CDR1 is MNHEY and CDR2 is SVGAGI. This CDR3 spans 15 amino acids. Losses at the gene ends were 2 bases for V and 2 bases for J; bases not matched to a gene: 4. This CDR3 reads CASSYRGLVTDTQYF. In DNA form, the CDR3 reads TGTGCCAGCAGTTACAGGGGGCTAGTCACAGATACGCAGTATTTT.

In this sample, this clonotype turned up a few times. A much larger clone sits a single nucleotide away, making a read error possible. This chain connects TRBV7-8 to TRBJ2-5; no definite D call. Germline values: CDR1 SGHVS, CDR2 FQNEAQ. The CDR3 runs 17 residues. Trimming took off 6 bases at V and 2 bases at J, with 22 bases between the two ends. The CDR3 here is CASSQVGRRPLQETQYF. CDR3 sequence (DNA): TGTGCCAGCAGTCAGGTGGGCAGAAGGCCGTTACAAGAGACCCAGTACTTC.

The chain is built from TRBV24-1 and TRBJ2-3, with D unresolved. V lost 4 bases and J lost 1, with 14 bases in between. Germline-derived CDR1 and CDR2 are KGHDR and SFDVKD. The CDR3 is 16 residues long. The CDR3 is CATSDPGALGTDTQYF. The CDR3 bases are TGTGCCACCAGTGACCCTGGCGCTCTTGGCACAGATACGCAGTATTTT.

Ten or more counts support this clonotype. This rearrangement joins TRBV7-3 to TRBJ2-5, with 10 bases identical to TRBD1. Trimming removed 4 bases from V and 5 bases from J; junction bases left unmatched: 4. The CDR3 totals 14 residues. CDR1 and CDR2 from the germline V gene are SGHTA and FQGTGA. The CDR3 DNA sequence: TGTGCCAGCAGCTCGGGACAGGGGATGGAGACCCAGTACTTC. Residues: CASSSGQGMETQYF. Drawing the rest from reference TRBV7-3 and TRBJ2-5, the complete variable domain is GAGVSQTPSNKVTEKGKYVELRCDPISGHTALYWYRQSLGQGPEFLIYFQGTGAADDSGLPNDRFFAVRPEGSVSTLKIQRTERGDSAVYLCASSSGQGMETQYFGPGTRLLVL.

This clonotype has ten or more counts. CDR3 region: CASTRASGLSYEQYF. CDR3 nucleotides: TGCGCCAGCACCAGGGCTAGCGGCCTCTCCTACGAGCAGTACTTC. V and J are TRBV5-1 and TRBJ2-7, with 7 bases aligning to TRBD2. Germline trimming cut 6 bases from V and 0 bases from J; bases unmatched to any gene: 9. CDR3 length equals 15 residues. CDR1 is SGHRS and CDR2 is YFSETQ in the germline V gene.

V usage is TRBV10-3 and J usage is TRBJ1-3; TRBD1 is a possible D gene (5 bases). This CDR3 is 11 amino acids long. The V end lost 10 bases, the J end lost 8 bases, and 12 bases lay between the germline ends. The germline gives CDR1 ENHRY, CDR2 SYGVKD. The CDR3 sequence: CATRRGDTIYF. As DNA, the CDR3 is TGTGCCACCCGCCGAGGGGACACCATATATTTT.

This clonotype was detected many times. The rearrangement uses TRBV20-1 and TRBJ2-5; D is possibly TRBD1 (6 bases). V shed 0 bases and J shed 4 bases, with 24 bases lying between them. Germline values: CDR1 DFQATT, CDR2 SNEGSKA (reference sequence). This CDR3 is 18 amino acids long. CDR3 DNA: TGCAGTGCTAGAGATGATAGAGATGCGGCAGGGGTGGGAGAGACCCAGTACTTC. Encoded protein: CSARDDRDAAGVGETQYF.

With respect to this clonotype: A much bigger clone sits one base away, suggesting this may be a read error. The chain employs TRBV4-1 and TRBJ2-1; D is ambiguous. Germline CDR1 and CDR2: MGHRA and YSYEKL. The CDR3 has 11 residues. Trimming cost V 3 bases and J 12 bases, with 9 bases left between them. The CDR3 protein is CASSQDDRQFF. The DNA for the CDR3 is TGCGCCAGCAGCCAGGATGATAGGCAGTTCTTC.

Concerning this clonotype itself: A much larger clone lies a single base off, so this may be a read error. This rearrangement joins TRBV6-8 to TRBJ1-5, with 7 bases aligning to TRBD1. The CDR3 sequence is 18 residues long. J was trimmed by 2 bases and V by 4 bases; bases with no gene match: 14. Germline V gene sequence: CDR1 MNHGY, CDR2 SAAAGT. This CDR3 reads CASSSVFGDTGGNQPQHF. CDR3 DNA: TGTGCCAGCAGTTCCGTTTTCGGAGATACAGGGGGCAATCAGCCCCAGCATTTT.

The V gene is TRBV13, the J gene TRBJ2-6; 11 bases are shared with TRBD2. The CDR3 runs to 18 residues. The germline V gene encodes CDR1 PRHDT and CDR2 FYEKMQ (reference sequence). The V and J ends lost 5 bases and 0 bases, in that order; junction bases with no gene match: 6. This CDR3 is CASSQIAGGLSGANVLTF. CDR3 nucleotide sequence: TGTGCCAGCAGCCAAATAGCGGGGGGGCTCTCTGGGGCCAACGTCCTGACTTTC. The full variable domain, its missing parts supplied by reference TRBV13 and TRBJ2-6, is AAGVIQSPRHLIKEKRETATLKCYPIPRHDTVYWYQQGPGQDPQFLISFYEKMQSDKGSIPDRFSAQQFSDYHSELNMSSLELGDSALYFCASSQIAGGLSGANVLTFGAGSRLTVL.

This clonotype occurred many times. DNA of the CDR3: TGCGCCAGCAGCCCGGGGGTCCAGGAAAAACTGTTTTTT. Its translation is CASSPGVQEKLFF. This chain links TRBV5-1 with TRBJ1-4, with a tentative D call TRBD1 (5 bases). The germline V gene has CDR1 SGHRS and CDR2 YFSETQ. The CDR3 covers 13 residues. Trimming shortened V by 4 bases and J by 8 bases, and 12 bases separated the two germline ends.

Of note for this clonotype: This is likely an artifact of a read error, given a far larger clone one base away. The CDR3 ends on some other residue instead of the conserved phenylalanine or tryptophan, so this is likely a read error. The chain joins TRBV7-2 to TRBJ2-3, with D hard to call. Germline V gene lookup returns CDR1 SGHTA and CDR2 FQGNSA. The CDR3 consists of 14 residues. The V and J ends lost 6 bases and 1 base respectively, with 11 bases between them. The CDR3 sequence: CASSQGLGTDTQYL. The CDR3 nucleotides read TGTGCCAGCAGTCAAGGGCTGGGCACAGATACGCAGTATTTG.

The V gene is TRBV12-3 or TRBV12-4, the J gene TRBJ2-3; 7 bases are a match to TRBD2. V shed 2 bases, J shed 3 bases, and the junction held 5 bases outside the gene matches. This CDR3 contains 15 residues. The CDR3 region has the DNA TGTGCCAGCAGTTTATTCCTGGGAGGGACAGATACGCAGTATTTT. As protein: CASSLFLGGTDTQYF.

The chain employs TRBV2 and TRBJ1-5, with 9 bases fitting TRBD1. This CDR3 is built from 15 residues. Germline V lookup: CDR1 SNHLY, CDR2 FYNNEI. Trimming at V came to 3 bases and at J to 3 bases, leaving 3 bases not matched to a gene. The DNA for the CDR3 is TGTGCCAGCAGTGACACAGGGGGCAACAATCAGCCCCAGCATTTT. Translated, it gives CASSDTGGNNQPQHF.

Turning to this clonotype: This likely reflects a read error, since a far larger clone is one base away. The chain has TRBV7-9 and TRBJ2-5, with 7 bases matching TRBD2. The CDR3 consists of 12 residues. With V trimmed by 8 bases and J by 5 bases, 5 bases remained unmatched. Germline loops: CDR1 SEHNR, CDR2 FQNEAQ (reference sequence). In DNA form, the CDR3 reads TGTGCCAGCGGTAGCGGGCGGGAGACCCAGTACTTC. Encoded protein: CASGSGRETQYF.

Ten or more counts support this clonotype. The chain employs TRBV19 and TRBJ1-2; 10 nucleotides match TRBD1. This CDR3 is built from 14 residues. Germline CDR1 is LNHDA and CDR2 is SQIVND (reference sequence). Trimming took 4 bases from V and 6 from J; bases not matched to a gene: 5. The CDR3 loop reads CASSRGQGRDGYTF. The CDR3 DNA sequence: TGTGCCAGTAGTAGGGGACAGGGGAGAGATGGCTACACCTTC.

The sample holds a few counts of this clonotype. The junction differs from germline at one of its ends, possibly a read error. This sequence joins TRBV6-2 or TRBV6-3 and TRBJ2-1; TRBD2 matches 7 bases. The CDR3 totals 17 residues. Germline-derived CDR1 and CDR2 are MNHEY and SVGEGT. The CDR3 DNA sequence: TGTACCAGCAGTTACTCTCCCCCTAGCGGAATATACAATGAGCAGTTCTTC. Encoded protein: CTSSYSPPSGIYNEQFF.

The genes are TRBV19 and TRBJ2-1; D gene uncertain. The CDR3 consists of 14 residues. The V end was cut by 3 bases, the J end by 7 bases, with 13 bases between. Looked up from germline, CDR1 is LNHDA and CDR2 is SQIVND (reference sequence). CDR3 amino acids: CASSMANARNEQFF. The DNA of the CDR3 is TGTGCCAGTAGTATGGCGAACGCAAGGAATGAGCAGTTCTTC.

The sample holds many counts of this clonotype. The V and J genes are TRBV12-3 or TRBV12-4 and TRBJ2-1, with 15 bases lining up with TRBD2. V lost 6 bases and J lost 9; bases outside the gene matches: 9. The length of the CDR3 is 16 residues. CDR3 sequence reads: CASSRKGTSGRIEQFF. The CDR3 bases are TGTGCCAGCAGCCGAAAAGGGACTAGCGGGAGGATTGAGCAGTTCTTC.

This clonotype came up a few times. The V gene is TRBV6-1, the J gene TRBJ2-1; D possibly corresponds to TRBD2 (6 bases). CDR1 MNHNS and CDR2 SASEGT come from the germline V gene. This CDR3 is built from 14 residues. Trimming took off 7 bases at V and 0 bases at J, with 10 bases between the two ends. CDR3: CASNGGSSYNEQFF. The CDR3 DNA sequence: TGTGCCAGCAACGGGGGAAGCTCCTACAATGAGCAGTTCTTC.